The 7 T cell receptor beta chains below come from one sample, sequenced in a study of regulatory T cells in long-lasting Graves disease. Time point here: persistent/refractory GD, antithyroid drugs over 5 years with positive TRAb. From RNA extracted from PBMCs, the TCR library was made. Relying on iRepertoire HTBI primers and Arm-PCR of CDR3 regions, the team built TCR beta libraries. TCRdb re-analysed the multiplex PCR reads in MiXCR, keeping a single row per CDR3 protein. The sample has 700,000 or so distinct CDR3 sequences, 25% to 30% seen once; the top ten hold about 40%. Sequencing was performed on peripheral blood mononuclear cells (PBMCs), taken when the disease was refractory, from a patient treated with antithyroid drugs. These receptors were taken from a female donor with Graves disease.

In its sample, this clonotype was seen a few times. The gene calls are TRBV20-1 and TRBJ2-4; tentative D call: TRBD1 (6 bases). CDR1 is DFQATT, CDR2 SNEGSKA, per germline (reference sequence). The CDR3 extends over 17 amino acids. V lost 0 bases, J lost 6 bases, and 21 bases lay in between. CDR3 protein: CSARDRYRAQIRNIQYF. The CDR3 region has the DNA TGCAGTGCTAGAGATCGGTACAGGGCCCAGATCCGAAACATTCAGTACTTC.

The chain has TRBV19 and TRBJ2-2; TRBD2 matches 13 bases. The CDR3 has 16 amino acids. The V gene end was trimmed by 4 bases and the J gene end by 5 bases; junction bases not matched to a gene: 4. Germline V lookup: CDR1 LNHDA, CDR2 SQIVND (reference sequence). The CDR3 protein is CASSKTSGRNTGELFF. DNA of the CDR3: TGTGCCAGTAGTAAGACTAGCGGGAGGAATACCGGGGAGCTGTTTTTT.

DNA of the CDR3: TGTGCCAGCTCAGTCGGAATGGACACCGGGGAGCTGTTTTTT. Protein: CASSVGMDTGELFF. The chain couples TRBV18 to TRBJ2-2; no reliable D call. This CDR3 comprises 14 residues. The V end was cut by 5 bases, the J end by 3 bases, with 10 bases between. Germline CDR1 reads KGHSH; CDR2 reads LQKENI.

Only a few counts were recorded for this clonotype. The chain recombines TRBV12-3 or TRBV12-4 with TRBJ2-7; D possibly uses TRBD1 or TRBD2 (7 bases each). V was cut by 5 bases and J by 6 bases, with 14 bases left in between. CDR3 length equals 13 residues. CDR3 sequence: CASSETGEGEQYF. Written as DNA, the CDR3 is TGTGCCAGCAGTGAAACAGGGGAGGGCGAGCAGTACTTC.

This sequence joins TRBV6-5 and TRBJ1-5; D perhaps matches TRBD1 (6 bases). The CDR3 contains 15 residues. V shed 2 bases and J shed 2 bases, with 10 bases lying between them. Germline V CDR1 and CDR2: MNHEY, SVGAGI. The CDR3 reads CASSYGGLGNQPQHF. DNA of the CDR3: TGTGCCAGCAGTTACGGGGGGCTGGGCAATCAGCCCCAGCATTTT.

The V call is TRBV28, the J call TRBJ2-7, with a possible D match to TRBD1 (5 bases). The CDR3 spans 15 residues. V gave up 7 bases and J gave up 2 bases, with 18 bases separating them. Germline V gene data show CDR1 as MDHEN and CDR2 as SYDVKM. The chain's CDR3 is CASTGRGVGTYEQYF. The DNA of the CDR3 is TGTGCCAGCACCGGTAGGGGTGTGGGTACCTACGAGCAGTACTTC.

V gene TRBV28 combines with J gene TRBJ2-2; D may be TRBD1 (5 bases). Per germline, CDR1 MDHEN and CDR2 SYDVKM. The CDR3 spans 15 residues. Trimming left V 1 base short and J 5 bases short, with 11 bases between. The CDR3 spells CASSLSNPGTGELFF. The CDR3 bases are TGTGCCAGCAGTTTATCGAATCCAGGGACCGGGGAGCTGTTTTTT.